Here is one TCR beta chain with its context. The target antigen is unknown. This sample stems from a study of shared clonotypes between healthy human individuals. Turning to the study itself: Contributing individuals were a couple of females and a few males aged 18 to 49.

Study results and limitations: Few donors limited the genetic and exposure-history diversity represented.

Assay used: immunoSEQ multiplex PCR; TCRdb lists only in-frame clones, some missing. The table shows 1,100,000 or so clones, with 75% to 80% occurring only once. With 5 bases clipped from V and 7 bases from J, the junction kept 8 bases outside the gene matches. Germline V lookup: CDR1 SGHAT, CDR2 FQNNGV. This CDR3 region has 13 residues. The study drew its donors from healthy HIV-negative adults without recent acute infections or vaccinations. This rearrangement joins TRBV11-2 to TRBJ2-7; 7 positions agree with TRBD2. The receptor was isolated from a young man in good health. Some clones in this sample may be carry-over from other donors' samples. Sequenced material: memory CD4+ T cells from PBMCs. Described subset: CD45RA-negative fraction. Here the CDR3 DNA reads TGTGCCAGCAGCCTTAGACTAGCCGAGGAGCAGTACTTC. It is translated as CASSLRLAEEQYF.